This T cell receptor (beta chain) came from a study of blood T cell repertoires in COVID-19. At the level of the study: Material from acute and convalescent COVID-19 was sourced from the United States, Italy and Spain.

The CDR3 length is 13 residues. Germline assignment: CDR1 SNHLY and CDR2 FYNNEI. V shed 3 bases and J shed 6 bases, with 9 bases lying between them. In the source study's methods: The assay estimated nucleated cells by amplifying reference gene primers. Here immunoSEQ multiplex PCR was the method, and the copy in TCRdb shows in-frame clones only, minus some. For V, J and clone size, that table is used; D and trimming come from the DNA. This table has 650,000 to 800,000 clones, just under 90% appearing once. The chain links TRBV2 to TRBJ2-1; D may be TRBD1 (6 bases). This receptor was obtained from a woman aged 18-29 years with acute or convalescent COVID-19. Input material: peripheral blood. The CDR3 reads CASSDWTANEQFF. The CDR3 DNA reads TGTGCCAGCAGTGACTGGACAGCCAATGAGCAGTTCTTC.